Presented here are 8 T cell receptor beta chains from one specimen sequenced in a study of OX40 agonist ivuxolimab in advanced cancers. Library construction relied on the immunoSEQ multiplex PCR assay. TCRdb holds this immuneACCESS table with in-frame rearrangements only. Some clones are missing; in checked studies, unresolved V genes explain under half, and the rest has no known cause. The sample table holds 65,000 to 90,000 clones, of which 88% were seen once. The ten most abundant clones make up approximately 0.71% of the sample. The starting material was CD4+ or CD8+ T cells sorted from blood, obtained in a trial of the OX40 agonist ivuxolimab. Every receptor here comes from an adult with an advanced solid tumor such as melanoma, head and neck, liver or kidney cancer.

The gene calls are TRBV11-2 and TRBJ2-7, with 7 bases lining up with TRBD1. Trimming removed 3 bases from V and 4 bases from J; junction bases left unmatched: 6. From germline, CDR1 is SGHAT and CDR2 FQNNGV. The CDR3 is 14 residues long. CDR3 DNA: TGTGCCAGCAGCTTTACAGGGGCTAGGTACGAGCAGTACTTC. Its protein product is CASSFTGARYEQYF. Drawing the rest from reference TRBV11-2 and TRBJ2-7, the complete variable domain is EAGVAQSPRYKIIEKRQSVAFWCNPISGHATLYWYQQILGQGPKLLIQFQNNGVVDDSQLPKDRFSAERLKGVDSTLKIQPAKLEDSAVYLCASSFTGARYEQYFGPGTRLTVT.

The CDR3 coding sequence is TGTGCCAGCAGCTTACCCGGGGGATCGGGCTACGAGCAGTACTTC. As protein: CASSLPGGSGYEQYF. The rearrangement joins TRBV7-8 to TRBJ2-7; a possible D gene is TRBD2 (6 bases). V lost 2 bases to trimming and J lost 3 bases, with 14 bases between them. This CDR3 spans 15 amino acids. Germline CDR1 and CDR2: SGHVS and FQNEAQ.

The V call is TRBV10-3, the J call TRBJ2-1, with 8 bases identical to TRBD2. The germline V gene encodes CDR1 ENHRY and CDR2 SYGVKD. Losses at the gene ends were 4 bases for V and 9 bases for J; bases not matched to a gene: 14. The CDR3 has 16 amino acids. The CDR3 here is CAISVKREAGAGEQFF. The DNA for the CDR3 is TGTGCCATCAGTGTAAAGAGGGAAGCGGGAGCTGGTGAGCAGTTCTTC.

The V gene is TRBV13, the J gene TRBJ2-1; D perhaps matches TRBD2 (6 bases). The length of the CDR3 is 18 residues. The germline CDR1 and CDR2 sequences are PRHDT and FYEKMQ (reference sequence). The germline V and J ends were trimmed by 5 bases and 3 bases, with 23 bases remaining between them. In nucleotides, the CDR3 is TGTGCCAGCAGCCCCCGGATAGCGGCCTCCCGAGGCTACAATGAGCAGTTCTTC. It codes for CASSPRIAASRGYNEQFF.

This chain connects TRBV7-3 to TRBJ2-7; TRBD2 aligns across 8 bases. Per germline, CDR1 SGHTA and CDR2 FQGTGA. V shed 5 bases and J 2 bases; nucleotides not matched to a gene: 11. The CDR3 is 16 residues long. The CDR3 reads CASSAGLARGPYEQYF. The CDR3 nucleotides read TGTGCCAGCAGCGCAGGACTAGCCCGGGGACCCTACGAGCAGTACTTC.

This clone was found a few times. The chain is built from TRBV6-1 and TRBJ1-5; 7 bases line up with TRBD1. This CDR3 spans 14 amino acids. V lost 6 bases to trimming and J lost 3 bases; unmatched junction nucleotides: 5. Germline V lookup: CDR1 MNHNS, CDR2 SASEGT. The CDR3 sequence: CASRQTGNNQPQHF. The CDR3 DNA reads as TGTGCCAGCAGGCAGACAGGGAACAATCAGCCCCAGCATTTT.

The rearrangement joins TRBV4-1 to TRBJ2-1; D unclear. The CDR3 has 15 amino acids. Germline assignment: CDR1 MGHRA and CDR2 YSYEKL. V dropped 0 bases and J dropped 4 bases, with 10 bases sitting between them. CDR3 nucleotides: TGCGCCAGCAGCCAAGATCAGAGACCGTACAATGAGCAGTTCTTC. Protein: CASSQDQRPYNEQFF.

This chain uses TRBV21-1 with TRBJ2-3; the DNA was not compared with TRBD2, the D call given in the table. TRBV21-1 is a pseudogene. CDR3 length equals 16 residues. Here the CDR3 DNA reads TGTGCCAGCAGCAAACTAGGCGGTCTTAAGCGAGATACGCAGTATTTT. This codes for CASSKLGGLKRDTQYF.